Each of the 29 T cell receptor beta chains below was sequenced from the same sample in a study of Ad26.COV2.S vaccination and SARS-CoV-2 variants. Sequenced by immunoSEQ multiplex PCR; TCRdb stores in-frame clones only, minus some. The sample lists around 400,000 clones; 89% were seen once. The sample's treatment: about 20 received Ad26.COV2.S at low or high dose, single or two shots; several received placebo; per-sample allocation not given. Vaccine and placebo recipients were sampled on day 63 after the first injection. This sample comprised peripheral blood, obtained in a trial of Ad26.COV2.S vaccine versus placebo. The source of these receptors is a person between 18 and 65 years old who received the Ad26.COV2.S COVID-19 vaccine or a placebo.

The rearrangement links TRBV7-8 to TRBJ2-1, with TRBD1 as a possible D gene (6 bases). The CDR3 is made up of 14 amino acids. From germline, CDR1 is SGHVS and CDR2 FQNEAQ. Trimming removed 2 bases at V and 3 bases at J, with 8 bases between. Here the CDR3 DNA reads TGTGCCAGCAGCTTACGGGACAACTACAATGAGCAGTTCTTC. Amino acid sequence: CASSLRDNYNEQFF.

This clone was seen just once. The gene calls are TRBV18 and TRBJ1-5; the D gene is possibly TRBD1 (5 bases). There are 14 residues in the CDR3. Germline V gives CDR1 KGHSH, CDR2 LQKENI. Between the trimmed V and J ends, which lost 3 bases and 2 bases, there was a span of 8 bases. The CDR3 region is CASSPGRGNQPQHF. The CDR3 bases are TGTGCCAGCTCACCCGGCAGGGGCAATCAGCCCCAGCATTTT.

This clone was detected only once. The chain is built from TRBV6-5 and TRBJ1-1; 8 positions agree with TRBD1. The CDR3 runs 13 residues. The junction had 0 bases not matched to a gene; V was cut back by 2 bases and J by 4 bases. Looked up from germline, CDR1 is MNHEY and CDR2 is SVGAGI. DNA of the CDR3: TGTGCCAGCAGTTACGGACAGGGCACTGAAGCTTTCTTT. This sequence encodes CASSYGQGTEAFF.

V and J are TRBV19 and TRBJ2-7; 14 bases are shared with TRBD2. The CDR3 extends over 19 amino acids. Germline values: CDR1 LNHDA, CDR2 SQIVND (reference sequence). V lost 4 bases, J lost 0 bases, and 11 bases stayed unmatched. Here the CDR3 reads CASSRGLAGGPPFSYEQYF. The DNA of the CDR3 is TGTGCCAGTAGTAGAGGACTAGCGGGAGGACCCCCCTTCTCCTACGAGCAGTACTTC.

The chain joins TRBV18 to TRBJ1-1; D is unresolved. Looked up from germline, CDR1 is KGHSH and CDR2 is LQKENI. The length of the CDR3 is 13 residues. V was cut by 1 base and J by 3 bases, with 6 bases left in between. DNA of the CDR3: TGTGCCAGCTCACCACTACGGGACACTGAAGCTTTCTTT. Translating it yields CASSPLRDTEAFF.

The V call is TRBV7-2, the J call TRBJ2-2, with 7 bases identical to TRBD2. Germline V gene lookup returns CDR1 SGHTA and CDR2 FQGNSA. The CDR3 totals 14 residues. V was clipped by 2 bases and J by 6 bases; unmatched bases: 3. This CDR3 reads CASSLMRESGELFF. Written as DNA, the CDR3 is TGTGCCAGCAGCTTAATGCGGGAGTCCGGGGAGCTGTTTTTT.

The CDR3 region is CASSQGLVITDTQYF. The DNA for the CDR3 is TGCGCCAGCAGCCAAGGACTCGTGATCACAGATACGCAGTATTTT. This chain links TRBV4-1 with TRBJ2-3; D not certain. CDR1 is MGHRA and CDR2 is YSYEKL in the germline V gene. The CDR3 contains 15 residues. V was trimmed by 1 base and J by 2 bases, leaving 10 bases between them.

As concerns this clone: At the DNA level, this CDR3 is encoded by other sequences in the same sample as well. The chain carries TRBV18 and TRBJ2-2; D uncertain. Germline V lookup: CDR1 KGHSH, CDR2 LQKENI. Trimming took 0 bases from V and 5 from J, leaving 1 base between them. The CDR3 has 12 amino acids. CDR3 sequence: CASSPPTGELFF. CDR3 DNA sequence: TGTGCCAGCTCACCACCTACCGGGGAGCTGTTTTTT.

CDR3 amino acids: CASSPTAGTSTADTQYF. For the CDR3, the DNA is TGTGCCAGCTCCCCCACTGCCGGGACTAGCACCGCAGATACGCAGTATTTT. The V and J genes are TRBV18 and TRBJ2-3; 9 bases align to TRBD2. CDR3 length: 17 amino acids. V was pared by 6 bases and J by 4 bases, with 14 bases of the junction left unmatched. The V gene's germline CDR1 is KGHSH and CDR2 LQKENI.

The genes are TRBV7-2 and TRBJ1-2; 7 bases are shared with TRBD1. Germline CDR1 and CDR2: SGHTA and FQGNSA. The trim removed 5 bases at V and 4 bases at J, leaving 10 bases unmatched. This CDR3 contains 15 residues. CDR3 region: CASSKQTGASYGYTF. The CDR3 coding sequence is TGTGCCAGCAGCAAACAAACAGGGGCAAGCTATGGCTACACCTTC.

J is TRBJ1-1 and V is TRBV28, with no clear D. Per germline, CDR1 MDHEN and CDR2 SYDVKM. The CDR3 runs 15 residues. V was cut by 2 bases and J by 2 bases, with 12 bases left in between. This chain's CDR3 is CASSLPSQANTEAFF. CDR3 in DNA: TGTGCCAGCAGTTTACCGTCCCAGGCCAACACTGAAGCTTTCTTT.

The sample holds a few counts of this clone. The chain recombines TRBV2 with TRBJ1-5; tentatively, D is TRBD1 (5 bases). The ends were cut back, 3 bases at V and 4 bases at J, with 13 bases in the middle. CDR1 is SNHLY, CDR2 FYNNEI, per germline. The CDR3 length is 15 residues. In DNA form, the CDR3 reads TGTGCCAGCAGTGATGGGGCGGTTTTTAATCAGCCCCAGCATTTT. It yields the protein CASSDGAVFNQPQHF.

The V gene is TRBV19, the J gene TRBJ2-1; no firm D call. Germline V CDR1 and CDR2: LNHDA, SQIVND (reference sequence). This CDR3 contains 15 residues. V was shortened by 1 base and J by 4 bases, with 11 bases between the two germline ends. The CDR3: CASSIGITPYNEQFF. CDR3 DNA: TGTGCCAGTAGTATAGGGATTACGCCTTACAATGAGCAGTTCTTC.

CDR3 sequence (DNA): TGCAGCGTTGATTTTAGCGGGAGATGGGATACGCAGTATTTT. Its translation: CSVDFSGRWDTQYF. The chain is built from TRBV29-1 and TRBJ2-3; 9 bases map to TRBD2. The germline V gene has CDR1 SQVTM and CDR2 ANQGSEA. The CDR3 loop spans 14 amino acids. Unmatched junction bases numbered 7, after V lost 3 bases and J lost 6 bases.

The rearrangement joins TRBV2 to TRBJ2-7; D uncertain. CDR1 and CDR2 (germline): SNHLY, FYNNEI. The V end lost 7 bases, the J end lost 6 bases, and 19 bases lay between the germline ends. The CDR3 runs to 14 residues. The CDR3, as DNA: TGTGCCAGCAAAAGGGCCTTAGGGCTCGGCGAGCAGTACTTC. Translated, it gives CASKRALGLGEQYF.

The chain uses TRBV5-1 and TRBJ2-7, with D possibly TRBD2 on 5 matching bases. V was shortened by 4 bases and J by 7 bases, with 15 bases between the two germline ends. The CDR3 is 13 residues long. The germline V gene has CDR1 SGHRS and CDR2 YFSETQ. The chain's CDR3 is CASSLSWSGEQYF. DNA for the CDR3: TGCGCCAGCAGCCTCTCCTGGTCGGGGGAGCAGTACTTC.

CDR3 DNA: TGTGCCAGCAGCCCGGGACAGGGGATCCAAGAGACCCAGTACTTC. Amino acids: CASSPGQGIQETQYF. This sequence joins TRBV7-3 and TRBJ2-5, with 10 nucleotides matching TRBD1. The CDR3 loop spans 15 amino acids. Trimming at V came to 5 bases and at J to 1 base, leaving 4 bases not matched to a gene. The germline V gene encodes CDR1 SGHTA and CDR2 FQGTGA.

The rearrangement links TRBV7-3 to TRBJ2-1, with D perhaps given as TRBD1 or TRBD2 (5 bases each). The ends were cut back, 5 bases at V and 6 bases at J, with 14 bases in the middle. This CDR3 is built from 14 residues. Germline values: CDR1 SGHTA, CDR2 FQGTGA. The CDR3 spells CASSTDTRGNEQFF. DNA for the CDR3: TGTGCCAGCAGCACGGACACGAGGGGCAATGAGCAGTTCTTC.

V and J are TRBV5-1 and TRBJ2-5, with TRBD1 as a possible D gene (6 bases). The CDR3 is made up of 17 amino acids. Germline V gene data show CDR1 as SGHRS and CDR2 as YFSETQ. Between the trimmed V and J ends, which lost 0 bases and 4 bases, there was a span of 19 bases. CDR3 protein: CASSLEFQWGRGETQYF. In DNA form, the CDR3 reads TGCGCCAGCAGCTTGGAATTTCAGTGGGGCAGGGGAGAGACCCAGTACTTC.

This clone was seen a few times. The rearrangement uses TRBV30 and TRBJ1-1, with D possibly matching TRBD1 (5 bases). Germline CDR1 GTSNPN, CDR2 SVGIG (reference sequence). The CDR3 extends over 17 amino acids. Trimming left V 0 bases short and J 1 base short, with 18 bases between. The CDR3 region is CAWSVGVRGTSNTEAFF. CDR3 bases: TGTGCCTGGAGTGTGGGGGTCCGGGGCACCTCGAACACTGAAGCTTTCTTT. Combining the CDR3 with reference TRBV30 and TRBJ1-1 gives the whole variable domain SQTIHQWPATLVQPVGSPLSLECTVEGTSNPNLYWYRQAAGRGLQLLFYSVGIGQISSEVPQNLSASRPQDRQFILSSKKLLLSDSGFYLCAWSVGVRGTSNTEAFFGQGTRLTVV.

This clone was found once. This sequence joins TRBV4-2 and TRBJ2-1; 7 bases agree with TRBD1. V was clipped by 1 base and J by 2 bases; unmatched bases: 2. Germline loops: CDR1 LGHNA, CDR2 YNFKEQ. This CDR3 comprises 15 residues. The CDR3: CASSQAGQTYNEQFF. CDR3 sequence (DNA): TGTGCCAGCAGCCAAGCGGGACAGACCTACAATGAGCAGTTCTTC.

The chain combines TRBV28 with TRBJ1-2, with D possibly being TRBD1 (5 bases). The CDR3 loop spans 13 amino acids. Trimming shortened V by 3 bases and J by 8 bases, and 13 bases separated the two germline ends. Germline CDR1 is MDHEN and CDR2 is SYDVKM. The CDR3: CASSFLGVWGYTF. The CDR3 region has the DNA TGTGCCAGCAGTTTCTTGGGGGTGTGGGGCTACACCTTC.

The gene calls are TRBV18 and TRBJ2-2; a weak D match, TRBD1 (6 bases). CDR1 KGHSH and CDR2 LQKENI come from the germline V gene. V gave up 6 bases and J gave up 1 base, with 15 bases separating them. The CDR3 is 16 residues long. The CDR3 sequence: CASSPSRDMNTGELFF. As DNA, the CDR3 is TGTGCCAGCTCTCCTTCCCGGGACATGAACACCGGGGAGCTGTTTTTT.

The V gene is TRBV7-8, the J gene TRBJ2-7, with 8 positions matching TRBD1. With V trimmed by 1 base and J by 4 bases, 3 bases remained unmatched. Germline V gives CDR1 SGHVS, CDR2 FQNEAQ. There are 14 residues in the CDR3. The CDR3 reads CASSLEQGAYEQYF. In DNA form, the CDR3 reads TGTGCCAGCAGCTTAGAGCAGGGGGCGTACGAGCAGTACTTC.

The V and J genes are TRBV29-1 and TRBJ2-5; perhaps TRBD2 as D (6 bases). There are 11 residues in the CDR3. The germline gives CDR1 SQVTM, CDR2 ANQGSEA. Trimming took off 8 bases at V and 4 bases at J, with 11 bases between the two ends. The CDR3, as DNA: TGCAGCCTGCGGGAAGGAGAGACCCAGTACTTC. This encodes CSLREGETQYF.

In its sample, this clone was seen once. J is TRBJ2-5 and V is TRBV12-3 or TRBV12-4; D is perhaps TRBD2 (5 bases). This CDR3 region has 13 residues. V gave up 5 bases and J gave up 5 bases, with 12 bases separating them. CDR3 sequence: CASSPTSSETQYF. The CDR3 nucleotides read TGTGCCAGCAGTCCTACTAGTTCGGAGACCCAGTACTTC.

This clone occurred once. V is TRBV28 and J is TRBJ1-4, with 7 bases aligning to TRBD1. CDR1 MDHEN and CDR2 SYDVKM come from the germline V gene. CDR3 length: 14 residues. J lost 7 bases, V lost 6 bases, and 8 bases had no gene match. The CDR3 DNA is TGTGCCAGCAGGACGGGACAGTTGTCTGAAAAACTGTTTTTT. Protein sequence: CASRTGQLSEKLFF.

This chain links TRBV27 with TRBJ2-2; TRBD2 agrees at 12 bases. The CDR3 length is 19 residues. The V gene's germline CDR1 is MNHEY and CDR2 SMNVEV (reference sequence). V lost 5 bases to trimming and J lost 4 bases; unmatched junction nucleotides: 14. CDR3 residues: CASSVIQTSGSPSTGELFF. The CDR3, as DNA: TGTGCCAGCAGTGTGATACAGACTAGCGGGAGTCCGAGCACCGGGGAGCTGTTTTTT.

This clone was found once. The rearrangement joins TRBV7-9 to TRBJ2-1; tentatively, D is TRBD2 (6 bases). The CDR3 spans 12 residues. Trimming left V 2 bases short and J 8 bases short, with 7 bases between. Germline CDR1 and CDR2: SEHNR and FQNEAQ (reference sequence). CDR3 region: CASSLTSHEQFF. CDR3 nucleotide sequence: TGTGCCAGCAGCTTAACTAGCCATGAGCAGTTCTTC. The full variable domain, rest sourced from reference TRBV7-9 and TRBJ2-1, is DTGVSQNPRHKITKRGQNVTFRCDPISEHNRLYWYRQTLGQGPEFLTYFQNEAQLEKSRLLSDRFSAERPKGSFSTLEIQRTEQGDSAMYLCASSLTSHEQFFGPGTRLTVL.